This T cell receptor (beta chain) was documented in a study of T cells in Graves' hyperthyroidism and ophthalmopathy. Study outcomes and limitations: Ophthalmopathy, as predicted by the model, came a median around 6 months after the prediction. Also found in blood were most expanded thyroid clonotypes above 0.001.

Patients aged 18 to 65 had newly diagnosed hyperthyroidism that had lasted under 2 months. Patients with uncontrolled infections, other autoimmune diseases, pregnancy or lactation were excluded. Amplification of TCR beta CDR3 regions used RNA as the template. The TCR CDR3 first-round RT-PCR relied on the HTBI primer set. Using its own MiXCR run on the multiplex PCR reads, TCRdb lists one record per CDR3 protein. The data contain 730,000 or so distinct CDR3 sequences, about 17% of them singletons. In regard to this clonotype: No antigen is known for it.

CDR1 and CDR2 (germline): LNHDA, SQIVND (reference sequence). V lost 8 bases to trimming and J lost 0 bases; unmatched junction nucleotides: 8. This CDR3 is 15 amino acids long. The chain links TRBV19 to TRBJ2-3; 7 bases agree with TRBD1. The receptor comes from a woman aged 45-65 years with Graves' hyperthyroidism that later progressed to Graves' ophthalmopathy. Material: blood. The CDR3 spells CASADRSSSTDTQYF. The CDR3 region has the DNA TGTGCCAGTGCGGACAGGTCTTCTAGCACAGATACGCAGTATTTT.